This T cell receptor (beta chain) was captured in a study of T-cell reconstitution after alpha-beta-depleted transplantation in children. Study results and limitations: In patients about two months after transplant, alpha-beta T cells reportedly arose from several hundred expanded graft clones.

This sample's TCRbeta library carried unique molecular identifier barcodes. TCRdb re-derived calls from the PCR reads in MiXCR, one entry per CDR3 protein. Here the sample spans 450,000 to 550,000 distinct CDR3 sequences, over 10% being singletons. Between the trimmed V and J ends, which lost 5 bases and 2 bases, there was a span of 9 bases. Germline V gives CDR1 SGHTA, CDR2 FQGNSA. The CDR3 has 13 residues. In this sample, this clonotype turned up many times. Its antigen remains unidentified. This material consisted of PBMCs, mostly from graft donor cells, taken 180 days after TCRalphabeta/CD19-depleted stem cell transplant. The V gene is TRBV7-2, the J gene TRBJ1-1; the D gene is possibly TRBD1 (6 bases). The source is a female patient between 2 and 15 years old who had a stem cell transplant for aplastic anemia, so the T cells may come from the graft donor. The CDR3 coding sequence is TGTGCCAGCAGCCAACAGGGTAACACTGAAGCTTTCTTT. Translating gives CASSQQGNTEAFF.